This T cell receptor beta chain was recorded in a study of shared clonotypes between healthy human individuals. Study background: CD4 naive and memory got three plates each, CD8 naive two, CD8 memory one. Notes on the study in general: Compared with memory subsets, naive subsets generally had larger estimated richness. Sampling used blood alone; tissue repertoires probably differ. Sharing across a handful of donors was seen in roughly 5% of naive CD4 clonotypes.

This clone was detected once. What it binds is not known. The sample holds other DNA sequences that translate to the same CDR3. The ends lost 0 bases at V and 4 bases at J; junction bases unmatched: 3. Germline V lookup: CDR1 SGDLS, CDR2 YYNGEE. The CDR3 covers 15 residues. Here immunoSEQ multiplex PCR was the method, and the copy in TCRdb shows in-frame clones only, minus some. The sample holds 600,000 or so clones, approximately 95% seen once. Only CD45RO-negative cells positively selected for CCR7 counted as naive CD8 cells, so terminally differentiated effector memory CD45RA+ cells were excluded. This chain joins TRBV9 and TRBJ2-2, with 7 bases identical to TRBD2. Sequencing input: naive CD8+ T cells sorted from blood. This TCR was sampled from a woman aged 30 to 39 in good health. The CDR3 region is CASSVGGGSTGELFF. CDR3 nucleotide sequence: TGTGCCAGCAGCGTAGGGGGAGGGTCCACCGGGGAGCTGTTTTTT.